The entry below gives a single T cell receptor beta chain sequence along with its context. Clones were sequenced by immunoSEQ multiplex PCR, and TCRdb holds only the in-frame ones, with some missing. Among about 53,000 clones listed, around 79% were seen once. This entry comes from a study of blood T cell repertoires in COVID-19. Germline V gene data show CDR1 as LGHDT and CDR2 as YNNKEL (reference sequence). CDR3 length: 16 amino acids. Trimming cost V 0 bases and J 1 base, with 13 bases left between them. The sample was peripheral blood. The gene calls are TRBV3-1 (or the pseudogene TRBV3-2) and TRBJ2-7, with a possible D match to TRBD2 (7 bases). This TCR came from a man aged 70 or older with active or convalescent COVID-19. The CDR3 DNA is TGTGCCAGCAGCCAAGACCGGGGGGCCAGGTCCTACGAGCAGTACTTC. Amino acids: CASSQDRGARSYEQYF.